The source of this TCR beta chain is a study of T-cell reconstitution after alpha-beta-depleted transplantation in children. Unique molecular identifiers were used to barcode this TCRbeta library. TCRdb recomputed calls from the PCR reads with MiXCR, one row per CDR3 protein. The table records 400,000 to 450,000 distinct CDR3 sequences, over 40% of them present only once. General study findings and limits: Once a year had passed after transplant, T-cell counts and diversity came mostly from newly produced T cells. Reportedly, alpha-beta T cells present about two months post-transplant originated from several hundred expanded clones of graft origin.

The CDR3 sequence is 14 residues long. Trimming left V 2 bases short and J 6 bases short, with 11 bases between. CDR1 and CDR2 from the germline V gene are SGHTA and FQGTGA. A few counts support this clonotype. Its antigen is still unknown. This chain connects TRBV7-3 to TRBJ2-1; unclear D gene. This clonotype originated in a girl aged 2-15 years with aplastic anemia, due to receive a stem cell transplant. The sample in question was PBMCs, obtained before TCRalphabeta/CD19-depleted stem cell transplant. The CDR3 region is CASSLLSGSNEQFF. In DNA, the CDR3 is TGTGCCAGCAGCTTATTATCGGGCAGCAATGAGCAGTTCTTC.